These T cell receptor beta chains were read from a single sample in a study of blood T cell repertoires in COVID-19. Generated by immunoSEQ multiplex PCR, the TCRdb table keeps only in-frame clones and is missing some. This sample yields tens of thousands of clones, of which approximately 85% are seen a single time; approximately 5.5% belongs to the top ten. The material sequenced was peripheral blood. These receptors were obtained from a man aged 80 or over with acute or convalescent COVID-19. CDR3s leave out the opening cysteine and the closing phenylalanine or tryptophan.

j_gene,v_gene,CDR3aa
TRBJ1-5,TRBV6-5,ASRAGISNQPQH
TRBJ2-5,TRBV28,ASSLGARGLH
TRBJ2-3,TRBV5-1,ASSLVAGEGRDTQY
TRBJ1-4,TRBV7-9,ASSFGQSNEKLF
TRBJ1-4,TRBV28,ASSLSSLEPEKLF
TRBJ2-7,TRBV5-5,ASSYDSYEQY
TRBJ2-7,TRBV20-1,SAGGAEY
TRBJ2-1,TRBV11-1,ASSPYRQGIRNEQF
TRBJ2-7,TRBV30,AWNPVGGVKDEQY
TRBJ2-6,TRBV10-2,ASSESGGPGANVLT
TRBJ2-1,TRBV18,ASSPGRAYNEQF
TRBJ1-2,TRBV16,ASSQETGNYGYT
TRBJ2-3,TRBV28,ASSPRDRALKSTQY
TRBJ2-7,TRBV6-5,ASSRGRGPYEQY
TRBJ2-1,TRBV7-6,ASSRGQGREGNYNEQF
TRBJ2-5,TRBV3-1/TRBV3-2,ASRVGGSVETQY
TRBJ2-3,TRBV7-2,ASSLSGGVDTQY
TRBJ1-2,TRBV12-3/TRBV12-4,ASSGGSNYGYT
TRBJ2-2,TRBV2,ASSRQNTGELF
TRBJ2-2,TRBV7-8,ASSQTSGRIGELF
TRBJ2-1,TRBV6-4,ASRASSGSYNEQF
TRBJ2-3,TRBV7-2,ASSTTGGSTDTQY
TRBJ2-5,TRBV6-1,ASSESGQGRETQY
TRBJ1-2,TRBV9,ASSAVHYGYT
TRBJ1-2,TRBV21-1,ASSKRTRGGLGYT
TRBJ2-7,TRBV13,ASSPTLGTGGFSYEQY
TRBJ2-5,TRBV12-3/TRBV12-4,ASRRDSQETQY
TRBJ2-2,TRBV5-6,ASSLELGQGGTGELF
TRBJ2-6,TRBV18,ASSPRQVSGANVLT
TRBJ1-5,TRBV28,ASSPGQGGFQPQH
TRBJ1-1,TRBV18,ASSPIGGHTEAF
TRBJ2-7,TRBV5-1,ASSLGGSAYEQY
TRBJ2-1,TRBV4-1,ASSQDYRESSYNEQF
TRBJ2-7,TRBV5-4,ASSAPRTSLSYEQY
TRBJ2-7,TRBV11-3,ASSLGAGGGYEQY
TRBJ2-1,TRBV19,ASQRERSYNEQF
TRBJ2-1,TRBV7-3,ASSPQGPAYNEQF
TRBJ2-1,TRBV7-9,ASSLARRGTYNEQF